This T cell receptor beta chain was sequenced during a study of cytomegalovirus exposure and HLA in healthy donors. With 60 Vbeta and 13 Jbeta primers, the PCR was carried out. Sequenced by immunoSEQ multiplex PCR; TCRdb stores in-frame clones only, minus some. The data contain 100,000 or so clones, 74% of them singletons. Of note for this clone: Its antigen is undetermined.

The CDR3 runs to 15 residues. The germline gives CDR1 SGHRS, CDR2 YFSETQ. Trimming shortened V by 4 bases and J by 6 bases, and 16 bases separated the two germline ends. Study results and limitations: Some public TCRs appeared in many individuals, while most sequences were rare. Most subjects had HLA-A and HLA-B alleles reportedly predicted accurately by TCR beta sequences.

The TCR comes from a human donor in good health. The chain recombines TRBV5-1 with TRBJ1-4; D not certain. The source material was PBMCs. The CDR3 spells CASSLSGRKDEKLFF. In DNA form, the CDR3 reads TGCGCCAGCAGCCTCTCGGGTAGGAAAGATGAAAAACTGTTTTTT.